The rows below give T cell receptor beta chains drawn from one sample of a study of blood T cell repertoires in COVID-19. Some clones are missing from TCRdb's copy, which holds only in-frame ones; the method was immunoSEQ multiplex PCR. The sample carries about 160,000 clones, 60% to 85% recorded once. Sequencing input: peripheral blood. The receptors come from a man aged 55 to 70 with acute or convalescent COVID-19. Each CDR3 is given with its conserved first and last residue. D genes are given only for firm matches. Clone size appears in some rows only: once, few, many, or a class for an expanded clone.

clone_size j_call v_call d_call cdr3_nt cdr3_aa
NA TRBJ1-2 TRBV4-2 NA TGTGCCAGCAGCCAAGATGGTACCGACAGAGGCTATGGCTACACCTTC CASSQDGTDRGYGYTF
NA TRBJ2-5 TRBV4-3 TRBD1 TGCGCCAGCAGCCAAGCAACAGGGGGTTTCCAAGAGACCCAGTACTTC CASSQATGGFQETQYF
NA TRBJ2-7 TRBV30 NA TGTGCCTGGAGTGGACAGTGGGACGAGCAGTACTTC CAWSGQWDEQYF
few TRBJ1-2 TRBV7-8 TRBD1 TGTGCCAGCAGCTTAATGGGGACAGGGACCAGCTACACCTTC CASSLMGTGTSYTF
NA TRBJ1-4 TRBV5-1 NA TGCGCCAGCAGCTCCGGTTATGCTCTTAATGAAAAACTGTTTTTT CASSSGYALNEKLFF
once TRBJ2-7 TRBV2 NA TGTGCCAGCAGGGTTGCAGGGATAAACAACGAGCAGTACTTC CASRVAGINNEQYF
NA TRBJ1-2 TRBV6-6 TRBD1 TGTGCCAGCAGTTACTCGACAGGGCGCGGCTACACCTTC CASSYSTGRGYTF
NA TRBJ1-2 TRBV5-1 NA TGCGCCAGCAGCTGGAGAAGCGACAGAGAGGATGGCTACACCTTC CASSWRSDREDGYTF
NA TRBJ1-5 TRBV6-5 TRBD1 TGTGCCAGTTGGACAGGGATCAATCAGCCCCAGCATTTT CASWTGINQPQHF
NA TRBJ1-4 TRBV11-2 NA TGTGCCAGCAGCTTAAGACAGAGGAATGAAAAACTGTTTTTT CASSLRQRNEKLFF